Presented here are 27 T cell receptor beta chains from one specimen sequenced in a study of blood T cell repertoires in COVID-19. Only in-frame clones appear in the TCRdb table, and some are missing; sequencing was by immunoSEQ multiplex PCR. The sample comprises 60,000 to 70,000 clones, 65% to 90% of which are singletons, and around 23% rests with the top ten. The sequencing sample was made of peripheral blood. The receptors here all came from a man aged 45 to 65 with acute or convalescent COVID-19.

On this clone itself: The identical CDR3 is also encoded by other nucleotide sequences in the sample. DNA of the CDR3: TGTGCCAGCAGCGTTGGACAGGGTACTTACGAGCAGTACTTC. Translated, it gives CASSVGQGTYEQYF. The genes are TRBV9 and TRBJ2-7; 8 bases agree with TRBD1. The CDR3 length is 14 residues. After removal of 2 bases from V and 4 bases from J, the junction contained 5 bases not matched to a gene. CDR1 is SGDLS and CDR2 is YYNGEE in the germline V gene. Filled out from reference TRBV9 and TRBJ2-7, the complete variable domain reads DSGVTQTPKHLITATGQRVTLRCSPRSGDLSVYWYQQSLDQGLQFLIQYYNGEERAKGNILERFSAQQFPDLHSELNLSSLELGDSALYFCASSVGQGTYEQYFGPGTRLTVT.

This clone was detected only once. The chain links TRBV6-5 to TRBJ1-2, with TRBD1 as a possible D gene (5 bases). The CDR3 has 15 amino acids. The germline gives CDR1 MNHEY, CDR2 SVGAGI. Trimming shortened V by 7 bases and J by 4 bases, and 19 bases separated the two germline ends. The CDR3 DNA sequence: TGTGCCAGCAACCAATCCCCAGGGATCGGCTATGGCTACACCTTC. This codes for CASNQSPGIGYGYTF.

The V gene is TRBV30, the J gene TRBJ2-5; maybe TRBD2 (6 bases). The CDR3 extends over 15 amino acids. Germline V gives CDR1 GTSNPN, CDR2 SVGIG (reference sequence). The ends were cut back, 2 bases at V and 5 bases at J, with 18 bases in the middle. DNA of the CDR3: TGTGCCTGGAGTCCGGGGGACCGGTCTTCGGAGACCCAGTACTTC. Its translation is CAWSPGDRSSETQYF. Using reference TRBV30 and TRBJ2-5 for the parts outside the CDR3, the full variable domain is SQTIHQWPATLVQPVGSPLSLECTVEGTSNPNLYWYRQAAGRGLQLLFYSVGIGQISSEVPQNLSASRPQDRQFILSSKKLLLSDSGFYLCAWSPGDRSSETQYFGPGTRLLVL.

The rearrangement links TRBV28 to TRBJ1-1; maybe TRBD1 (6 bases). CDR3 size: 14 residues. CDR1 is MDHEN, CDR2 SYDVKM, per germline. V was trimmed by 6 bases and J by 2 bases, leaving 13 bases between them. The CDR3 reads CASSLPQGNTEAFF. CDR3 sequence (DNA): TGTGCCAGCAGCCTACCACAGGGAAACACTGAAGCTTTCTTT.

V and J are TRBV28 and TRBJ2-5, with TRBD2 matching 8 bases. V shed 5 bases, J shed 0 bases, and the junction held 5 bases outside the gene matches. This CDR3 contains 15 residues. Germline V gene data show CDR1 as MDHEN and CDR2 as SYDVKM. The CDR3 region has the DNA TGTGCCAGCAGTCTAGCGGGCATAAACCAAGAGACCCAGTACTTC. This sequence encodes CASSLAGINQETQYF. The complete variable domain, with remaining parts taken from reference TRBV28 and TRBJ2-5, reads DVKVTQSSRYLVKRTGEKVFLECVQDMDHENMFWYRQDPGLGLRLIYFSYDVKMKEKGDIPEGYSVSREKKERFSLILESASTNQTSMYLCASSLAGINQETQYFGPGTRLLVL.

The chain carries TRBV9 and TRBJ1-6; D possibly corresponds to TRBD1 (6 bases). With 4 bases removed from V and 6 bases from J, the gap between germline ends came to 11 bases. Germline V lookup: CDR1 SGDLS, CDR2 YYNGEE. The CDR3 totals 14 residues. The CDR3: CASSYGTPNSPLHF. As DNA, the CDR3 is TGTGCCAGCAGCTACGGGACACCTAATTCACCCCTCCACTTT.

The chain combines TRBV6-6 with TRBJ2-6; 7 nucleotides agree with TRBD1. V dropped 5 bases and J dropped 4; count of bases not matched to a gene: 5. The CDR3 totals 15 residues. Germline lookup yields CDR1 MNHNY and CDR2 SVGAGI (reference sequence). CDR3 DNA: TGTGCCAGCAGTCAGACAGGGTCGGGGGCCAACGTCCTGACTTTC. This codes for CASSQTGSGANVLTF.

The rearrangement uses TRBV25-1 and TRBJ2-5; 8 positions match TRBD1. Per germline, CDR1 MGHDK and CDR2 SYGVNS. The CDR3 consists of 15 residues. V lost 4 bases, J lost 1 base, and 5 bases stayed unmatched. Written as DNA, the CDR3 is TGTGCCAGCAGTGCGTTGGACAGGGTCCAAGAGACCCAGTACTTC. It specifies CASSALDRVQETQYF.

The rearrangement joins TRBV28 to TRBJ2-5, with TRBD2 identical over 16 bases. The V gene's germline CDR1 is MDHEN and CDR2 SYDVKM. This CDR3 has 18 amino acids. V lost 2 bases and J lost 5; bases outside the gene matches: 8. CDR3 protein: CASSLGGTSGGAVETQYF. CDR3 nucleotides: TGTGCCAGCAGTTTAGGTGGGACTAGCGGGGGGGCCGTGGAGACCCAGTACTTC.

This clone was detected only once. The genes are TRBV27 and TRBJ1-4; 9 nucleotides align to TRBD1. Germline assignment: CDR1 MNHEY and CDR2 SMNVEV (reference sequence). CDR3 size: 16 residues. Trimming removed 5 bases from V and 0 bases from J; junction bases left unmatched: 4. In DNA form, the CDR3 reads TGTGCCAGCAGTCCGCGACAGGGGGCAACTAATGAAAAACTGTTTTTT. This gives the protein CASSPRQGATNEKLFF. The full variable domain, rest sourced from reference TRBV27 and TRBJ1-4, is EAQVTQNPRYLITVTGKKLTVTCSQNMNHEYMSWYRQDPGLGLRQIYYSMNVEVTDKGDVPEGYKVSRKEKRNFPLILESPSPNQTSLYFCASSPRQGATNEKLFFGSGTQLSVL.

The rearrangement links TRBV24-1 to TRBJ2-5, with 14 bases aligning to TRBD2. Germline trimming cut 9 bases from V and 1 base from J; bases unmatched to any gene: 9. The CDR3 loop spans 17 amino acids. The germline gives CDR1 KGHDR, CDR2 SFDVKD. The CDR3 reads CATATGLAGAIQETQYF. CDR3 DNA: TGTGCCACCGCTACGGGACTAGCGGGGGCTATCCAAGAGACCCAGTACTTC.

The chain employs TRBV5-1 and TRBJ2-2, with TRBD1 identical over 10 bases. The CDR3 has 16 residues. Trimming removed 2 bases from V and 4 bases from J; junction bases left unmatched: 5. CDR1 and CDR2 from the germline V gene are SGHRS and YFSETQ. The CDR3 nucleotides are TGCGCCAGCAGCTTAAGGACAGGGGGGTTCACCGGGGAGCTGTTTTTT. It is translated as CASSLRTGGFTGELFF.

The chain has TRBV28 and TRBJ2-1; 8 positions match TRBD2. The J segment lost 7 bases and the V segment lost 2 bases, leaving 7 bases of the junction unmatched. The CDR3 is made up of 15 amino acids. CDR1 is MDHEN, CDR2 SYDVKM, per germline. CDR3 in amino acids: CASSLLPGGRNEQFF. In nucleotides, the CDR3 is TGTGCCAGCAGTTTACTGCCGGGGGGGCGAAATGAGCAGTTCTTC.

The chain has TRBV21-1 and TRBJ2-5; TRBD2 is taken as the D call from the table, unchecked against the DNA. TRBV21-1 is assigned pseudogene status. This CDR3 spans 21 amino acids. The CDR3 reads CASSKVWCREVSGKYQETQYF. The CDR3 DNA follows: TGTGCCAGCAGCAAAGTCTGGTGCAGGGAGGTATCAGGGAAGTACCAAGAGACCCAGTACTTC.

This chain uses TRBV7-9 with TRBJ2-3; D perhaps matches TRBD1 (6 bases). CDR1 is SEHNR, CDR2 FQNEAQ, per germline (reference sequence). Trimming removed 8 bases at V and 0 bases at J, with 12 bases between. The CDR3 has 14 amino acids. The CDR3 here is CASPSGASTDTQYF. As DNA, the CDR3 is TGTGCCAGCCCCTCAGGGGCTAGCACAGATACGCAGTATTTT. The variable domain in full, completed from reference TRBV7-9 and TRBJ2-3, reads DTGVSQNPRHKITKRGQNVTFRCDPISEHNRLYWYRQTLGQGPEFLTYFQNEAQLEKSRLLSDRFSAERPKGSFSTLEIQRTEQGDSAMYLCASPSGASTDTQYFGPGTRLTVL.

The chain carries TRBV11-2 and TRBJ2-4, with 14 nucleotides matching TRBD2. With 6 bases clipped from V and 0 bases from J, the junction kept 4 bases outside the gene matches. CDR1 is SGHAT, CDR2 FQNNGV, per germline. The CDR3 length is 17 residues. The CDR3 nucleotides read TGTGCCAGCAGGGGACTAGCGGGGGCCCTAGCCAAAAACATTCAGTACTTC. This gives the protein CASRGLAGALAKNIQYF.

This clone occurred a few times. CDR3 coding DNA: TGTGCCAGCAGTGACGCGCCGGGGGACAGGAATTCACCCCTCCACTTT. As protein: CASSDAPGDRNSPLHF. This rearrangement joins TRBV6-1 to TRBJ1-6, with TRBD1 identical over 8 bases. The CDR3 totals 16 residues. Germline V gene lookup returns CDR1 MNHNS and CDR2 SASEGT. The J segment lost 7 bases and the V segment lost 3 bases, leaving 8 bases of the junction unmatched.

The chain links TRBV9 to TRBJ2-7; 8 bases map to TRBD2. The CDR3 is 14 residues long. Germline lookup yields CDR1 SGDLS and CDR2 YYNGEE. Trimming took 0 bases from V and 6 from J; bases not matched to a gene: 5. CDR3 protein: CASSVVPGGGEQYF. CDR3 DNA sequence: TGTGCCAGCAGCGTAGTCCCGGGAGGGGGCGAGCAGTACTTC.

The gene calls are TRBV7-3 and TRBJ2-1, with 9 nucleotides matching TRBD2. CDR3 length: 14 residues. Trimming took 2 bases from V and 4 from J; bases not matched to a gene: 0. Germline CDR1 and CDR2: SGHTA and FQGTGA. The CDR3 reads CASSLLAGYNEQFF. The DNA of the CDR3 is TGTGCCAGCAGCTTACTAGCGGGATACAATGAGCAGTTCTTC. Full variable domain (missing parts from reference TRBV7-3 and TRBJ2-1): GAGVSQTPSNKVTEKGKYVELRCDPISGHTALYWYRQSLGQGPEFLIYFQGTGAADDSGLPNDRFFAVRPEGSVSTLKIQRTERGDSAVYLCASSLLAGYNEQFFGPGTRLTVL.

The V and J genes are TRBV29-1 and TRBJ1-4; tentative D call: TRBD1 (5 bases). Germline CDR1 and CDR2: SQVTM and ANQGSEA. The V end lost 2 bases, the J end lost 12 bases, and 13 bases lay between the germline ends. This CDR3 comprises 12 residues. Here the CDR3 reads CSVERGDQELFF. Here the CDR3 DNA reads TGCAGCGTTGAAAGGGGTGATCAAGAACTGTTTTTT.

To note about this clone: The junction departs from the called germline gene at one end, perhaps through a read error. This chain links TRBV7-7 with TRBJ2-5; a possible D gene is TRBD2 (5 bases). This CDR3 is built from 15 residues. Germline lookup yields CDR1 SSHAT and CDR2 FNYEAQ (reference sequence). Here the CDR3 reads CASSLGLIYEETQYF. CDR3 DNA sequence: TGTGCTAGCAGCTTAGGACTGATATATGAAGAGACCCAGTACTTC.

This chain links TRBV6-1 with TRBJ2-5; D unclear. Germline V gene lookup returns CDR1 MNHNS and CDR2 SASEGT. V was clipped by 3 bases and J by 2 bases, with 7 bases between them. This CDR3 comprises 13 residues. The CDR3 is CASSESRQETQYF. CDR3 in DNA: TGTGCCAGCAGTGAGTCCAGGCAAGAGACCCAGTACTTC.

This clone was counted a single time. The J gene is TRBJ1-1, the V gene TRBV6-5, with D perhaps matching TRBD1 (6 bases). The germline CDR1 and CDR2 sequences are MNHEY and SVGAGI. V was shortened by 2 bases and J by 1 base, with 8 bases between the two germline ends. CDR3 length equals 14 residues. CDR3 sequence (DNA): TGTGCCAGCAGTTACGGGGGCCAGAACACTGAAGCTTTCTTT. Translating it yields CASSYGGQNTEAFF.

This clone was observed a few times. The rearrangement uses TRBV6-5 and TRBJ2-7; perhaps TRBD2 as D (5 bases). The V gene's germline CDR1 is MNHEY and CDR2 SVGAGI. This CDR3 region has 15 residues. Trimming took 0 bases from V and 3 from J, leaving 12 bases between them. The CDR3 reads CASSYSLEGYYEQYF. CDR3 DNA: TGTGCCAGCAGTTACTCGTTAGAGGGATACTACGAGCAGTACTTC.

DNA for the CDR3: TGTGCCAGCAGTACCGAAACAGGGTCGGGCAATCAGCCCCAGCATTTT. This codes for CASSTETGSGNQPQHF. This chain uses TRBV2 with TRBJ1-5, with D maybe TRBD1 (6 bases). The CDR3 is 16 residues long. Germline CDR1 SNHLY, CDR2 FYNNEI. V lost 5 bases and J 2 bases, leaving 16 bases between the germline ends.

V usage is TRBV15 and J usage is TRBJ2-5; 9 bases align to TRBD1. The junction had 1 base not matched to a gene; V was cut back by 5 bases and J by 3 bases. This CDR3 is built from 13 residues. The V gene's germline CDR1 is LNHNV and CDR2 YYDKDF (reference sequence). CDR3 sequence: CATSGDREETQYF. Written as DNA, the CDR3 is TGTGCCACCAGCGGGGACAGGGAAGAGACCCAGTACTTC.

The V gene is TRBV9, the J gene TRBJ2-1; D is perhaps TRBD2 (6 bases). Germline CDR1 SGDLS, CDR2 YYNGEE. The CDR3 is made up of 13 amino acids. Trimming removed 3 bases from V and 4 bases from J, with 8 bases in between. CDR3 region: CASSGGLYNEQFF. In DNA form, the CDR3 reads TGTGCCAGCAGCGGGGGACTGTACAATGAGCAGTTCTTC.